These T cell receptor beta chains were read from a single sample in a study of identifying expanded T cells in peripheral blood. Only in-frame clones appear in the TCRdb table, and some are missing; sequencing was by immunoSEQ multiplex PCR. This sample has around 57,000 clones; about 90% occur once, and the top ten carry roughly 4.8%. Sequences were obtained from blood. The receptor set was obtained from a person aged 18-69 years in good health. Each CDR3 is given with its conserved first and last residue. A D gene is named only where the DNA matches it firmly. Size is stated for part of the rows, as once, few or many counts, or as a class when the clone is expanded.

J: TRBJ2-3
V: TRBV5-1
D: -
size: -
DNA: TGCGCCAGCAGCTTGGTGGGGGGCCCGGCAGATACGCAGTATTTT
CDR3: CASSLVGGPADTQYF

J: TRBJ2-5
V: TRBV29-1
D: TRBD1
size: -
DNA: TGCAGCGTTGAGCTGGGACAGGGGAGTGGGGAGACCCAGTACTTC
CDR3: CSVELGQGSGETQYF

J: TRBJ1-1
V: TRBV30
D: -
size: -
DNA: TGTGCCTGGAGTGTACGGCGGGATGTTGAAGCTTTCTTT
CDR3: CAWSVRRDVEAFF

J: TRBJ1-2
V: TRBV6-5
D: -
size: -
DNA: TGTGCCAGCAGTTACTCCGGGGGGACGGGCTACACCTTC
CDR3: CASSYSGGTGYTF

J: TRBJ1-2
V: TRBV9
D: -
size: few
DNA: TGTGCCAGCAGCGTAGTCTCGGATAAGGGCTACACCTTC
CDR3: CASSVVSDKGYTF

J: TRBJ2-7
V: TRBV13
D: -
size: once
DNA: TGTGCCAGCAGCCCGGGCGAGGGAGCCTACGAGCAGTACTTC
CDR3: CASSPGEGAYEQYF

J: TRBJ1-1
V: TRBV18
D: -
size: once
DNA: TGTGCCAGCTCACCACTTTATGAGGACACTGAAGCTTTCTTT
CDR3: CASSPLYEDTEAFF

J: TRBJ2-5
V: TRBV5-1
D: -
size: -
DNA: TGCGCCAGCAGCTCCGGGCCTCAAGAGACCCAGTACTTC
CDR3: CASSSGPQETQYF

J: TRBJ2-7
V: TRBV19
D: TRBD1
size: -
DNA: TGTGCCAGTAGTACCGATCCGGGACAGGGGGCCTACGAGCAGTACTTC
CDR3: CASSTDPGQGAYEQYF

J: TRBJ1-2
V: TRBV2
D: TRBD1
size: -
DNA: TGTGCCAGCAGTCCGACAGGGGGCGCAGGTGGCTACACCTTC
CDR3: CASSPTGGAGGYTF

J: TRBJ1-1
V: TRBV7-3
D: TRBD1
size: -
DNA: TGTGCCAGCAGCTTACAGGGGGCAGACACTGAAGCTTTCTTT
CDR3: CASSLQGADTEAFF

J: TRBJ2-5
V: TRBV7-9
D: -
size: -
DNA: TGTGCCAGCAGCCGCGAGTACCCGGACCAAGAGACCCAGTACTTC
CDR3: CASSREYPDQETQYF

J: TRBJ2-2
V: TRBV10-2
D: -
size: -
DNA: TGCGCCACCCTGACGCGGCCCCCGAACACCGGGGAGCTGTTTTTT
CDR3: CATLTRPPNTGELFF

J: TRBJ2-1
V: TRBV4-2
D: TRBD2
size: once
DNA: TGTGCCAGCAGCCAAGACCGGGAGGCCCACAATGAGCAGTTCTTC
CDR3: CASSQDREAHNEQFF

J: TRBJ2-5
V: TRBV18
D: -
size: -
DNA: TGTGCCAGCGAGGGGGGAGAGACCCAGTACTTC
CDR3: CASEGGETQYF

J: TRBJ1-4
V: TRBV5-1
D: TRBD1
size: -
DNA: TGCGCCAGCCACGTAGGGGCAGGGGGGAATGAAAAACTGTTTTTT
CDR3: CASHVGAGGNEKLFF

J: TRBJ2-1
V: TRBV13
D: -
size: -
DNA: TGTGCCAGCAGCTCCCAGGGGGGGCAGTTCTTC
CDR3: CASSSQGGQFF

J: TRBJ2-7
V: TRBV6-1
D: -
size: -
DNA: TGTGCCAGCAGCACTAATTACGAGCAGTACTTC
CDR3: CASSTNYEQYF

J: TRBJ1-4
V: TRBV7-8
D: TRBD1
size: few
DNA: TGTGCCAGCAGCCGGGACAGGGAAAAACTGTTTTTT
CDR3: CASSRDREKLFF

J: TRBJ2-5
V: TRBV6-1
D: -
size: -
DNA: TGTGCCAGCAGTGTATGGGTTTCATCAGGGGCCCAAGAGACCCAGTACTTC
CDR3: CASSVWVSSGAQETQYF

J: TRBJ2-1
V: TRBV6-1
D: -
size: -
DNA: TGTGCCAGCAGTGAATCTGGGCTAGGTTTCAATGAGCAGTTCTTC
CDR3: CASSESGLGFNEQFF

J: TRBJ1-1
V: TRBV30
D: -
size: -
DNA: TGTGCCTGGTCCCTGGTCGCGGAGAACACTGAAGCTTTCTTT
CDR3: CAWSLVAENTEAFF

J: TRBJ2-5
V: TRBV28
D: TRBD2
size: -
DNA: TGTGCCAGCAGTTTATGGGCGGGACTAGTTCAAGAGACCCAGTACTTC
CDR3: CASSLWAGLVQETQYF

J: TRBJ2-2
V: TRBV18
D: -
size: -
DNA: TGTGCCAGCTCACCATTACAGGGTCAGAACACCGGGGAGCTGTTTTTT
CDR3: CASSPLQGQNTGELFF

J: TRBJ1-1
V: TRBV18
D: -
size: -
DNA: TGTGCCAGCTCACCACAGGGCTACACTGAAGCTTTCTTT
CDR3: CASSPQGYTEAFF

J: TRBJ2-3
V: TRBV7-2
D: TRBD2
size: -
DNA: TGTGCCAGCAGCTTGCAGCTAGCGGGGGCCACAGATACGCAGTATTTT
CDR3: CASSLQLAGATDTQYF

J: TRBJ2-5
V: TRBV2
D: TRBD2
size: -
DNA: TGTGCCAGCAGTCCGACCAGACTAGCGGGGGGGCGAGAGACCCAGTACTTC
CDR3: CASSPTRLAGGRETQYF

J: TRBJ1-2
V: TRBV30
D: -
size: once
DNA: TGTGCCTGGAGTGTAGACAGTGGCGCTGGCTACACCTTC
CDR3: CAWSVDSGAGYTF

J: TRBJ2-3
V: TRBV2
D: TRBD2
size: -
DNA: TGTGCCAGCAGTCGGACTAGCGGGAGGGGCGATACGCAGTATTTT
CDR3: CASSRTSGRGDTQYF

J: TRBJ1-4
V: TRBV11-2
D: -
size: -
DNA: TGTGCCAGCAGCGCACAGCTTAATGAAAAACTGTTTTTT
CDR3: CASSAQLNEKLFF

J: TRBJ2-7
V: TRBV11-2
D: -
size: -
DNA: TGTGCCAGCAGCCTCGTCGGCCAAACCTACGAGCAGTACTTC
CDR3: CASSLVGQTYEQYF

J: TRBJ1-1
V: TRBV25-1
D: TRBD1
size: once
DNA: TGTGCCAGCAGTGCGTACAGGGGGCAAGGGACTGAAGCTTTCTTT
CDR3: CASSAYRGQGTEAFF

J: TRBJ1-2
V: TRBV27
D: -
size: -
DNA: TGTGCCAGCAGTTCCAACACACCCTTAGAGGGCTACACCTTC
CDR3: CASSSNTPLEGYTF

J: TRBJ1-6
V: TRBV27
D: -
size: -
DNA: TGTGCTTGGGGGGGCCTTCCCCGACACTTGCATAATTCACCCCTCCACTTT
CDR3: CAWGGLPRHLHNSPLHF

J: TRBJ1-4
V: TRBV5-6
D: TRBD1
size: -
DNA: TGTGCCAGCAGCTATTGGACAGGAAATGAAAAACTGTTTTTT
CDR3: CASSYWTGNEKLFF

J: TRBJ2-7
V: TRBV7-2
D: -
size: -
DNA: TGTGCCAGCAGCTTAGGGGGGGCCGTGTACGAGCAGTACTTC
CDR3: CASSLGGAVYEQYF

J: TRBJ2-7
V: TRBV6-6
D: -
size: -
DNA: TGTGCCAGCAGTTCGAAGGGAGCCGAGCAGTACTTC
CDR3: CASSSKGAEQYF

J: TRBJ1-1
V: TRBV29-1
D: TRBD1
size: -
DNA: TGCAGCGTTAAACCAGGGGGCCTGAACACTGAAGCTTTCTTT
CDR3: CSVKPGGLNTEAFF

J: TRBJ1-5
V: TRBV30
D: -
size: -
DNA: TGTGCCTGGAGTGTACAGCAGAATCAGCCCCAGCATTTT
CDR3: CAWSVQQNQPQHF

J: TRBJ1-2
V: TRBV7-3
D: -
size: medium-sized
DNA: TGTGCCAGCAGCCTTGAAGCCGGCGCTGGGTATGGCTACACCTTC
CDR3: CASSLEAGAGYGYTF

J: TRBJ2-5
V: TRBV2
D: -
size: -
DNA: TGTGCCAGCAGTGAATACTTACAAGAGACCCAGTACTTC
CDR3: CASSEYLQETQYF

J: TRBJ2-5
V: TRBV14
D: TRBD1
size: -
DNA: TGTGCCAGCAGCGGAATCGACAGGGCTTTGGAGACCCAGTACTTC
CDR3: CASSGIDRALETQYF

J: TRBJ2-7
V: TRBV11-2
D: TRBD2
size: few
DNA: TGTGCCAGCAGCCCTAGAGGCGGACTAGCGGGAGGGCCCTCCTACGAGCAGTACTTC
CDR3: CASSPRGGLAGGPSYEQYF

J: TRBJ1-1
V: TRBV18
D: -
size: -
DNA: TGTGCCAGCTCAGTCCCGGGTAACACTGAAGCTTTCTTT
CDR3: CASSVPGNTEAFF

J: TRBJ2-7
V: TRBV6-5
D: TRBD2
size: -
DNA: TGTGCCAGCACCCGTGCCAGCGGGGGGGGCCACGAGCAGTACTTC
CDR3: CASTRASGGGHEQYF

J: TRBJ2-1
V: TRBV29-1
D: -
size: -
DNA: TGCAGCGTTGAAGCGGCCCAGTACAATGAGCAGTTCTTC
CDR3: CSVEAAQYNEQFF